This T cell receptor (beta chain) was identified in a study of vaccination effects on CD4 cells after COVID-19. There are 13 residues in the CDR3. A word on this clone: The antigen is undetermined.

ViraFEST used viral peptide pools to expand antigen-specific CD4+ T cells before sequencing. After roughly eleven days in culture, the CD4+ T cells were isolated. Vaccination of participants consisted of two doses of either the BNT162b2 or mRNA-1273 vaccine. Sequenced by immunoSEQ multiplex PCR; TCRdb stores in-frame clones only, minus some. The repertoire has 9,500 to 15,000 clones, approximately 71% of them found once; the top ten carry approximately 8.9%. This clonotype was obtained from a human donor who received a COVID-19 vaccine. Sequencing used CD4+ T cells from PBMCs cultured with SARS-CoV-2 spike peptides, obtained after COVID-19 vaccination. V usage is TRBV21-1 and J usage is TRBJ1-3. TRBV21-1 is reported as a pseudogene. The CDR3 DNA is TGTGCCAGCAGCAGTGCTTCCCTGGACACCATATATTTT. Protein sequence: CASSSASLDTIYF.